The T cell receptor beta chain described here comes from a study of PD-1 blockade in classical Hodgkin lymphoma. Study-wide results and limits: It was CD4+ TCR diversity, not CD8+, that rose significantly by C4D1. Sources of repertoire differences remain undefined, possibly disease activity or prior therapy.

Each and every patient relapsed after autologous stem cell transplantation, and patients got differing brentuximab vedotin exposure. This clone was counted a single time. Its antigen is as yet unknown. V was pared by 0 bases and J by 2 bases, with 2 bases of the junction left unmatched. The CDR3 consists of 15 residues. Germline CDR1 and CDR2: SGHNT and YYREEE (reference sequence). Using immunoSEQ multiplex PCR, the repertoire was profiled, and TCRdb retains in-frame clones only, with some absent. This sample has 95,000 to 100,000 clones, with about 89% found just once. The TCR comes from a human donor with classical Hodgkin lymphoma. This sequence joins TRBV5-4 and TRBJ2-5; 9 nucleotides align to TRBD2. Specimen: peripheral blood mononuclear cells (PBMCs), collected before the second cycle of nivolumab. The CDR3 sequence is CASSLGLAGQETQYF. CDR3 bases: TGTGCCAGCAGCTTGGGGCTAGCGGGGCAAGAGACCCAGTACTTC.